Below, 20 T cell receptor beta chains from the same sample are listed, as sequenced in a study of glioma-infiltrating T cells after dendritic cell vaccination. The assay was immunoSEQ multiplex PCR, and TCRdb's table has in-frame clones only and misses some. The data contain 40,000 or so clones, roughly 79% of them singletons. The sequencing used blood, collected before dendritic cell vaccination. These receptor sequences come from a human donor with glioblastoma.

The rearrangement uses TRBV10-1 and TRBJ2-5; 7 bases fit TRBD2. Looked up from germline, CDR1 is WNHNN and CDR2 is SYGVQD (reference sequence). Trimming took 0 bases from V and 2 from J; bases not matched to a gene: 6. This CDR3 is built from 16 residues. In DNA form, the CDR3 reads TGCGCCAGCAGTGAGTCGGGATCGGGGGGACAAGAGACCCAGTACTTC. The encoded protein is CASSESGSGGQETQYF.

Only one count was recorded for this clone. The chain employs TRBV25-1 and TRBJ2-7; no definite D call. From germline, CDR1 is MGHDK and CDR2 SYGVNS. V was shortened by 4 bases and J by 4 bases, with 11 bases between the two germline ends. The CDR3 totals 13 residues. The CDR3 loop reads CASSALRSYEQYF. As DNA, the CDR3 is TGTGCCAGCAGTGCCCTTAGGAGTTACGAGCAGTACTTC.

This clone was observed a few times. The chain links TRBV2 to TRBJ1-2; a possible D gene is TRBD1 (6 bases). The length of the CDR3 is 14 residues. Trimming shortened V by 4 bases and J by 6 bases, and 15 bases separated the two germline ends. Germline loops: CDR1 SNHLY, CDR2 FYNNEI. The CDR3 reads CASSAEGGLNGYTF. The CDR3 DNA reads as TGTGCCAGCAGTGCCGAGGGGGGGTTGAATGGCTACACCTTC.

This clone has a handful of counts. This chain uses TRBV7-2 with TRBJ2-3, with 7 bases matching TRBD2. This CDR3 contains 12 residues. Per germline, CDR1 SGHTA and CDR2 FQGNSA. J was trimmed by 8 bases and V by 8 bases; bases with no gene match: 7. CDR3 loop: CASGLEPPTQYF. The CDR3 DNA reads as TGTGCCAGCGGACTAGAGCCCCCTACGCAGTATTTT.

The V call is TRBV5-1, the J call TRBJ1-3, with 7 bases lining up with TRBD1. V gave up 0 bases and J gave up 4 bases; unmatched junction bases: 4. Germline CDR1 is SGHRS and CDR2 is YFSETQ. This CDR3 contains 15 residues. The CDR3 loop reads CASSLEGQRGNTIYF. The CDR3 DNA sequence: TGCGCCAGCAGCTTGGAGGGACAGAGAGGAAACACCATATATTTT.

The rearrangement joins TRBV10-1 to TRBJ2-1; TRBD2 is a possible D gene (6 bases). Per germline, CDR1 WNHNN and CDR2 SYGVQD (reference sequence). V lost 8 bases and J 7 bases, leaving 12 bases between the germline ends. CDR3 length: 12 residues. The CDR3 sequence is CASGGEQNEQFF. The CDR3 nucleotides read TGCGCCAGCGGAGGGGAACAGAATGAGCAGTTCTTC.

The chain carries TRBV6-1 and TRBJ2-7; 9 bases line up with TRBD2. This CDR3 has 15 residues. The ends lost 6 bases at V and 4 bases at J; junction bases unmatched: 10. Germline V CDR1 and CDR2: MNHNS, SASEGT. CDR3 sequence (DNA): TGTGCCAGCAGAGGTCAGCGGGGGGCAGTGTACGAGCAGTACTTC. Translation: CASRGQRGAVYEQYF.

This chain joins TRBV14 and TRBJ1-2; 7 bases agree with TRBD1. Unmatched junction bases numbered 4, after V lost 4 bases and J lost 5 bases. CDR1 SGHDN and CDR2 FVKESK come from the germline V gene. The CDR3 is 13 amino acids. The CDR3, as DNA: TGTGCCAGCAGCCTGGGGACAGCTTATGGCTACACCTTC. It codes for CASSLGTAYGYTF.

V usage is TRBV21-1 and J usage is TRBJ1-5; the table's D call of TRBD1 was not tested on the DNA. TRBV21-1 has pseudogene status. This CDR3 is built from 16 residues. The CDR3 reads CASSKEGAGQNQPQHF. The CDR3 region has the DNA TGTGCCAGCAGCAAAGAAGGGGCAGGGCAGAATCAGCCCCAGCATTTT.

This sequence joins TRBV4-2 and TRBJ2-7; 10 nucleotides line up with TRBD2. Unmatched junction bases numbered 11, after V lost 0 bases and J lost 3 bases. CDR3 size: 18 residues. CDR1 LGHNA and CDR2 YNFKEQ come from the germline V gene. This CDR3 is CASSQDLSGGAVFYEQYF. The CDR3 DNA sequence: TGTGCCAGCAGCCAAGATCTGAGCGGGGGGGCGGTATTCTACGAGCAGTACTTC.

The V and J genes are TRBV9 and TRBJ2-5, with 9 bases lining up with TRBD2. J gave up 1 base and V 2 bases, and 6 bases lay outside the gene matches. The CDR3 is made up of 16 amino acids. Germline CDR1 reads SGDLS; CDR2 reads YYNGEE. CDR3 region: CASSVTRGGFQETQYF. The CDR3 DNA sequence: TGTGCCAGCAGCGTGACGCGGGGGGGATTCCAAGAGACCCAGTACTTC.

The chain joins TRBV28 to TRBJ2-7; 14 nucleotides match TRBD2. Trimming cost V 3 bases and J 5 bases; bases outside gene matches: 6. The CDR3 has 16 amino acids. CDR1 MDHEN and CDR2 SYDVKM come from the germline V gene. CDR3 loop: CASSLSTSGGADEQYF. DNA of the CDR3: TGTGCCAGCAGTTTGTCGACTAGCGGGGGGGCTGACGAGCAGTACTTC.

V and J are TRBV27 and TRBJ1-4; D uncertain. This CDR3 has 15 residues. Germline loops: CDR1 MNHEY, CDR2 SMNVEV (reference sequence). Trimming cost V 6 bases and J 0 bases, with 11 bases left between them. The CDR3 sequence: CASRPSGTTNEKLFF. The CDR3 DNA follows: TGTGCCAGCAGGCCGAGCGGGACAACTAATGAAAAACTGTTTTTT.

A single count supports this clone. V usage is TRBV13 and J usage is TRBJ2-2; perhaps TRBD1 as D (5 bases). Trimming removed 4 bases at V and 7 bases at J, with 10 bases between. The CDR3 totals 13 residues. Per the germline V gene, CDR1 is PRHDT and CDR2 is FYEKMQ (reference sequence). The CDR3 region is CASSSGQGGELFF. The CDR3 nucleotides read TGTGCCAGCAGCTCTGGACAAGGCGGGGAGCTGTTTTTT.

This chain joins TRBV4-1 and TRBJ2-1; 9 bases are a match to TRBD2. There are 17 residues in the CDR3. With 0 bases clipped from V and 2 bases from J, the junction kept 5 bases outside the gene matches. Germline values: CDR1 MGHRA, CDR2 YSYEKL. The CDR3 sequence: CASSQDGSSGAYNEQFF. The CDR3 DNA follows: TGCGCCAGCAGCCAAGACGGTTCTAGCGGGGCCTACAATGAGCAGTTCTTC.

V usage is TRBV6-5 and J usage is TRBJ2-1, with 11 positions matching TRBD2. The CDR3 sequence is 15 residues long. Per germline, CDR1 MNHEY and CDR2 SVGAGI. V was clipped by 6 bases and J by 4 bases; unmatched bases: 5. CDR3 residues: CASRDSGGEYNEQFF. DNA for the CDR3: TGTGCCAGCAGAGATAGCGGGGGGGAATACAATGAGCAGTTCTTC.

The J gene is TRBJ1-2, the V gene TRBV5-1; 8 bases map to TRBD1. V lost 0 bases and J lost 6; bases outside the gene matches: 4. CDR3 length: 14 residues. Looked up from germline, CDR1 is SGHRS and CDR2 is YFSETQ. In nucleotides, the CDR3 is TGCGCCAGCAGCTTGGTACAGGGGGGAGATGGCTACACCTTC. Protein: CASSLVQGGDGYTF.

The chain couples TRBV7-9 to TRBJ1-5; D call uncertain. V was trimmed by 4 bases and J by 4 bases, leaving 5 bases between them. Per the germline V gene, CDR1 is SEHNR and CDR2 is FQNEAQ (reference sequence). The CDR3 consists of 12 residues. CDR3 sequence reads: CASSSLNQPQHF. CDR3 sequence (DNA): TGTGCCAGCAGCTCCTTGAATCAGCCCCAGCATTTT.

This chain links TRBV30 with TRBJ1-2; D possibly corresponds to TRBD1 (6 bases). V dropped 7 bases and J dropped 3 bases, with 9 bases sitting between them. The CDR3 extends over 11 amino acids. The germline gives CDR1 GTSNPN, CDR2 SVGIG (reference sequence). Here the CDR3 reads CALGTHYGYTF. CDR3 DNA sequence: TGTGCCTTAGGGACACACTATGGCTACACCTTC. Combining the CDR3 with reference TRBV30 and TRBJ1-2 gives the whole variable domain SQTIHQWPATLVQPVGSPLSLECTVEGTSNPNLYWYRQAAGRGLQLLFYSVGIGQISSEVPQNLSASRPQDRQFILSSKKLLLSDSGFYLCALGTHYGYTFGSGTRLTVV.

The chain has TRBV7-2 and TRBJ1-2, with unresolved D. In germline, CDR1 is SGHTA, CDR2 FQGNSA. CDR3 length: 15 residues. The V and J ends lost 2 bases and 3 bases respectively, with 13 bases between them. CDR3 amino acids: CASSLSQVKDYGYTF. As DNA, the CDR3 is TGTGCCAGCAGCTTAAGTCAGGTGAAAGACTATGGCTACACCTTC.